These 9 T cell receptor beta chains share one sample of origin, sequenced in a study of T cell repertoires in cytomegalovirus infection. No antigen has been assigned to these receptors. TCRdb independently ran MiXCR on the reads; one entry per CDR3 protein. The sample includes 230,000 or so distinct CDR3 sequences, around 40% of them seen just once. The source was CD8+ T cells from cultured PBMCs, collected from culture after CMV antigen stimulation. These receptors were obtained from a human donor in good health (CMV status not recorded). Some clones in this sample may be carry-over from other donors' samples.

This chain uses TRBV2 with TRBJ1-1; D is ambiguous. Germline CDR1 and CDR2: SNHLY and FYNNEI. The V end was cut by 6 bases, the J end by 0 bases, with 8 bases between. The CDR3 covers 13 residues. Here the CDR3 DNA reads TGTGCCAGCAGGCCCAGATTGAACACTGAAGCTTTCTTT. Its protein is CASRPRLNTEAFF. Full variable domain (rest looked up from reference TRBV2 and TRBJ1-1): EPEVTQTPSHQVTQMGQEVILRCVPISNHLYFYWYRQILGQKVEFLVSFYNNEISEKSEIFDDQFSVERPDGSNFTLKIRSTKLEDSAMYFCASRPRLNTEAFFGQGTRLTVV.

This clonotype showed up many times. The rearrangement joins TRBV4-1 to TRBJ1-3; D ambiguous. Germline CDR1 reads MGHRA; CDR2 reads YSYEKL. The V end lost 2 bases, the J end lost 0 bases, and 8 bases lay between the germline ends. This CDR3 has 15 amino acids. The CDR3 DNA reads TGCGCCAGCAGCCAATCCAGCTTCTCTGGAAACACCATATATTTT. Amino acid sequence: CASSQSSFSGNTIYF.

The chain has TRBV2 and TRBJ2-7; D is possibly TRBD2 (7 bases). This CDR3 has 14 amino acids. The V gene's germline CDR1 is SNHLY and CDR2 FYNNEI. The CDR3 DNA is TGTGCTCACTTTTCGGGGGGCACGACCTACGAGCAGTACTTC. Translated: CAHFSGGTTYEQYF.

This chain uses TRBV28 with TRBJ2-1; 9 bases line up with TRBD2. There are 16 residues in the CDR3. Germline CDR1 MDHEN, CDR2 SYDVKM. The junction had 10 bases not matched to a gene; V was cut back by 4 bases and J by 6 bases. The CDR3 bases are TGTGCCAGCAGTTCCCTAGCGGGGCTAAACTCCAATGAGCAGTTCTTC. Translating it yields CASSSLAGLNSNEQFF.

This clonotype was recorded only once. The rearrangement uses TRBV7-2 and TRBJ2-2; D gene ambiguous. CDR3 length: 14 residues. The V end was cut by 1 base, the J end by 3 bases, with 6 bases between. CDR1 SGHTA and CDR2 FQGNSA come from the germline V gene. The CDR3 DNA is TGTGCCAGCAGCTTAGGACCGCACACCGGGGAGCTGTTTTTT. Encoded protein: CASSLGPHTGELFF.

The gene calls are TRBV27 and TRBJ2-3; the D gene is possibly TRBD2 (5 bases). Germline CDR1 MNHEY, CDR2 SMNVEV (reference sequence). The CDR3 contains 16 residues. Trimming removed 1 base at V and 3 bases at J, with 14 bases between. Written as DNA, the CDR3 is TGTGCCAGCAGTTTATTCACACGGAGAGGGACAGATACGCAGTATTTT. As protein: CASSLFTRRGTDTQYF.

In its sample, this clonotype was seen a few times. V usage is TRBV7-6 and J usage is TRBJ2-1; D is ambiguous. Trimming left V 5 bases short and J 7 bases short, with 9 bases between. The length of the CDR3 is 12 residues. From germline, CDR1 is SGHVS and CDR2 FNYEAQ. The CDR3 spells CASSPPKNEQFF. The CDR3 DNA reads as TGTGCCAGCAGCCCCCCGAAAAATGAGCAGTTCTTC.

This clonotype occurred a few times. The gene calls are TRBV7-2 and TRBJ2-7; 10 bases agree with TRBD2. V dropped 6 bases and J dropped 3; count of bases not matched to a gene: 11. The CDR3 covers 16 residues. CDR1 and CDR2 from the germline V gene are SGHTA and FQGNSA. CDR3: CASRQNRTSGFYEQYF. In nucleotides, the CDR3 is TGTGCCAGCAGACAAAACAGGACTAGCGGTTTCTACGAGCAGTACTTC.

This clonotype was seen more than once but under ten times. The chain joins TRBV27 to TRBJ2-7; 9 bases line up with TRBD2. Germline assignment: CDR1 MNHEY and CDR2 SMNVEV (reference sequence). This CDR3 has 16 residues. Losses at the gene ends were 5 bases for V and 6 bases for J; bases not matched to a gene: 14. This chain's CDR3 is CASSSQGAGGWFEQYF. The CDR3 DNA follows: TGTGCCAGCAGTAGCCAAGGAGCGGGAGGCTGGTTCGAGCAGTACTTC.